This T cell receptor beta chain was observed in a study of beta chain features in type 1 diabetes. Across the whole study: Across the samples, some 98,000,000 sorted cells were examined in total.

Reverse transcription of all isolated RNA meant that expressed TCRB transcripts were sequenced. Clones were read by immunoSEQ multiplex PCR, and TCRdb kept only the in-frame ones, dropping some. The table shows over 350,000 clones, with over 12% occurring only once. Germline V CDR1 and CDR2: SEHNR, FQNEAQ (reference sequence). The V and J ends lost 4 bases and 0 bases, in that order; junction bases with no gene match: 7. The CDR3 spans 16 residues. Study-wide findings and caveats: A moderate, significant TCRB CDR3 shortening appeared in type 1 diabetes across four CD4+ subsets. The naive, central memory and Treg TCRB repertoires showed an apparent similarity that was greater among patients than among healthy donors.

Notes on this clone: The antigen is unknown.

Averaging approximately 120 mL, one heparinised blood draw came from each individual donor. The TCR originated in a woman aged 18-29 years in good health. Source material: naive CD4+ T cells from blood. The chain couples TRBV7-9 to TRBJ2-3, with TRBD2 identical over 7 bases. CDR3 nucleotide sequence: TGTGCCAGCAGCTCCCGCGGGGGAACGAGCACAGATACGCAGTATTTT. Translated: CASSSRGGTSTDTQYF. The whole variable domain, filled in from reference TRBV7-9 and TRBJ2-3, reads DTGVSQNPRHKITKRGQNVTFRCDPISEHNRLYWYRQTLGQGPEFLTYFQNEAQLEKSRLLSDRFSAERPKGSFSTLEIQRTEQGDSAMYLCASSSRGGTSTDTQYFGPGTRLTVL.